The entry that follows covers one TCR beta chain sequence. V dropped 4 bases and J dropped 9; count of bases not matched to a gene: 4. This CDR3 has 15 amino acids. Germline loops: CDR1 MNHEY, CDR2 SMNVEV (reference sequence). The source of the sample is a study of cytomegalovirus exposure and HLA in healthy donors. Researchers ran the PCR with 60 Vbeta and 13 Jbeta primers. Sequencing was performed with immunoSEQ multiplex PCR; in TCRdb, only in-frame clones are kept and a portion is missing. The sample carries 100,000 or so clones, 85% recorded once. The sequenced material came from PBMCs. This chain uses TRBV27 with TRBJ2-1; 15 bases agree with TRBD2. This sequence was found in a young man in good health and CMV-seronegative. CDR3 sequence reads: CASSSGTSGRFEQFF. The CDR3 bases are TGTGCCAGCAGTTCTGGGACTAGCGGGAGGTTTGAGCAGTTCTTC.